Shown below are 19 T cell receptor beta chains from a single sample sequenced in a study of blood T cell repertoires in COVID-19. Clones were sequenced by immunoSEQ multiplex PCR, and TCRdb holds only the in-frame ones, with some missing. Among 98,000 or so clones listed, approximately 85% were seen once. The sample consisted of peripheral blood. The receptors were gathered from a human donor in a cohort sampled during active COVID-19.

J is TRBJ2-1 and V is TRBV11-1; 8 bases line up with TRBD1. Germline CDR1 and CDR2: SGHAT and FQDESV (reference sequence). This CDR3 comprises 14 residues. V lost 4 bases and J lost 3; bases outside the gene matches: 2. The CDR3 DNA sequence: TGTGCCAGCAGCTACAGGGGGAACTACAATGAGCAGTTCTTC. Translated: CASSYRGNYNEQFF.

There are a few counts of this clone. The rearrangement uses TRBV27 and TRBJ1-2; 7 bases agree with TRBD1. CDR1 MNHEY and CDR2 SMNVEV come from the germline V gene (reference sequence). With V trimmed by 3 bases and J by 0 bases, 4 bases remained unmatched. The CDR3 runs to 15 residues. CDR3 sequence (DNA): TGTGCCAGCAGTTTTGGGGACAGAGCTAACTATGGCTACACCTTC. Its protein is CASSFGDRANYGYTF.

The chain employs TRBV11-3 and TRBJ2-1, with 8 bases matching TRBD1. This CDR3 comprises 15 residues. V gave up 5 bases and J gave up 10 bases; unmatched junction bases: 13. Germline lookup yields CDR1 SGHNT and CDR2 YENEEA. The CDR3 DNA is TGTGCCAGCAGCAGTACAGGGGGAGCAAAGAGAGAGCAGTTCTTC. Translating it yields CASSSTGGAKREQFF.

This clone has a single count. V gene TRBV11-2 combines with J gene TRBJ2-5, with TRBD1 matching over 7 bases. V trimming: 2 bases; J trimming: 2 bases; junction bases outside the gene matches: 5. Germline V gene lookup returns CDR1 SGHAT and CDR2 FQNNGV. The CDR3 consists of 15 residues. In DNA form, the CDR3 reads TGTGCCAGCAGCTTAAACAGGGGTGGGCAAGAGACCCAGTACTTC. It translates to CASSLNRGGQETQYF.

The CDR3: CASSLHRGTSYEQYF. In DNA, the CDR3 is TGTGCCAGCAGCCTCCACAGGGGGACGTCCTACGAGCAGTACTTC. The genes are TRBV5-8 and TRBJ2-7; 8 nucleotides align to TRBD1. Germline loops: CDR1 SGHTS, CDR2 YDEGEE. The CDR3 is 15 residues long. V was pared by 4 bases and J by 1 base, with 7 bases of the junction left unmatched.

This rearrangement joins TRBV6-1 to TRBJ1-5; D might be TRBD1 (5 bases). The CDR3 is 13 amino acids. Looked up from germline, CDR1 is MNHNS and CDR2 is SASEGT. The germline V and J ends were trimmed by 3 bases and 5 bases, with 8 bases remaining between them. DNA of the CDR3: TGTGCCAGCAGTGAGTCCAGGGATCAGCCCCAGCATTTT. This encodes CASSESRDQPQHF.

This rearrangement joins TRBV29-1 to TRBJ2-7; 7 bases align to TRBD1. From germline, CDR1 is SQVTM and CDR2 ANQGSEA. The CDR3 runs 15 residues. With V trimmed by 3 bases and J by 2 bases, 10 bases remained unmatched. Here the CDR3 DNA reads TGCAGCGTTGAGGGGGACGACAGGGCCCCCTACGAGCAGTACTTC. It specifies CSVEGDDRAPYEQYF.

The rearrangement links TRBV27 to TRBJ2-2; 7 positions match TRBD1. J gave up 6 bases and V 3 bases, and 7 bases lay outside the gene matches. Germline CDR1 MNHEY, CDR2 SMNVEV (reference sequence). There are 15 residues in the CDR3. CDR3 loop: CASSFRGHPPGELFF. The CDR3 nucleotides read TGTGCCAGCAGTTTTAGGGGGCACCCCCCCGGGGAGCTGTTTTTT.

The V gene is TRBV18, the J gene TRBJ2-1, with 9 positions matching TRBD1. V was pared by 6 bases and J by 3 bases, with 6 bases of the junction left unmatched. CDR3 length: 15 amino acids. CDR1 is KGHSH and CDR2 is LQKENI in the germline V gene. As DNA, the CDR3 is TGTGCCAGCTCGCTGGGACAGGGAATCTACAATGAGCAGTTCTTC. Its protein is CASSLGQGIYNEQFF.

The chain is built from TRBV10-2 and TRBJ2-7; 9 nucleotides line up with TRBD2. Trimming removed 4 bases from V and 6 bases from J; junction bases left unmatched: 7. CDR3 length: 14 residues. Germline V lookup: CDR1 WSHSY, CDR2 SAAADI. The CDR3 DNA follows: TGCGCCAGCAGTGTAGCGGGAGTAGGCTCCGAGCAGTACTTC. It encodes CASSVAGVGSEQYF.

The chain combines TRBV7-2 with TRBJ2-7; 9 positions match TRBD1. Germline assignment: CDR1 SGHTA and CDR2 FQGNSA. This CDR3 has 15 residues. The V and J ends lost 7 bases and 3 bases, in that order; junction bases with no gene match: 10. The CDR3 reads CASKPTGTGLYEQYF. CDR3 nucleotide sequence: TGTGCCAGCAAACCGACCGGGACAGGGCTCTACGAGCAGTACTTC.

This rearrangement joins TRBV4-1 to TRBJ2-2; 12 nucleotides match TRBD2. Germline trimming cut 1 base from V and 3 bases from J; bases unmatched to any gene: 9. CDR3 size: 19 residues. Germline V gene sequence: CDR1 MGHRA, CDR2 YSYEKL. The CDR3 region is CASSQAVLAGGQDTGELFF. The CDR3 DNA follows: TGCGCCAGCAGCCAAGCCGTTCTAGCGGGGGGGCAGGACACCGGGGAGCTGTTTTTT.

In DNA, the CDR3 is TGTGCCACCGCAACAGGGACTAGCGGAAACAATGAGCAGTTCTTC. It encodes CATATGTSGNNEQFF. The rearrangement uses TRBV19 and TRBJ2-1, with 11 bases fitting TRBD2. From germline, CDR1 is LNHDA and CDR2 SQIVND (reference sequence). CDR3 length: 15 amino acids. The junction had 10 bases not matched to a gene; V was cut back by 10 bases and J by 5 bases.

The chain carries TRBV6-5 and TRBJ2-3; 10 nucleotides align to TRBD2. This CDR3 is 15 amino acids long. V trimming: 5 bases; J trimming: 2 bases; junction bases outside the gene matches: 4. The V gene's germline CDR1 is MNHEY and CDR2 SVGAGI. This CDR3 reads CASSNLAGATDTQYF. CDR3 nucleotides: TGTGCCAGCAGTAACCTAGCGGGGGCCACAGATACGCAGTATTTT.

The chain uses TRBV7-3 and TRBJ1-5; tentative D call: TRBD1 (5 bases). The CDR3 has 13 residues. V dropped 3 bases and J dropped 4 bases, with 7 bases sitting between them. The germline V gene encodes CDR1 SGHTA and CDR2 FQGTGA. The CDR3 DNA sequence: TGTGCCAGCAGCTTCCGACAGAATCAGCCCCAGCATTTT. Encoded protein: CASSFRQNQPQHF.

The V and J genes are TRBV27 and TRBJ1-5; unclear D gene. Per the germline V gene, CDR1 is MNHEY and CDR2 is SMNVEV (reference sequence). Trimming took 4 bases from V and 1 from J, leaving 5 bases between them. This CDR3 region has 13 residues. CDR3 loop: CASSSRSNQPQHF. The CDR3 coding sequence is TGTGCCAGCAGTTCTAGAAGCAATCAGCCCCAGCATTTT.

The V and J genes are TRBV6-1 and TRBJ2-7; the D gene is possibly TRBD1 (6 bases). The CDR3 contains 18 residues. The V and J ends lost 0 bases and 0 bases respectively, with 18 bases between them. The germline gives CDR1 MNHNS, CDR2 SASEGT. CDR3 nucleotides: TGTGCCAGCAGTGAAGCGTACACCCGAGGACAGCTCTCCTACGAGCAGTACTTC. Its translation is CASSEAYTRGQLSYEQYF.

This chain connects TRBV9 to TRBJ2-2, with 9 nucleotides matching TRBD1. The junction had 7 bases not matched to a gene; V was cut back by 3 bases and J by 7 bases. The CDR3 consists of 15 residues. Germline CDR1 reads SGDLS; CDR2 reads YYNGEE. In DNA, the CDR3 is TGTGCCAGCAGCGCCCGGACAGGGGTCGGCGGGGAGCTGTTTTTT. This gives the protein CASSARTGVGGELFF.

The rearrangement joins TRBV6-4 to TRBJ2-3; TRBD2 aligns across 11 bases. The CDR3 sequence is 18 residues long. CDR1 is MRHNA and CDR2 is SNTAGT in the germline V gene. The trim removed 0 bases at V and 7 bases at J, leaving 12 bases unmatched. CDR3 sequence (DNA): TGTGCCAGCAGTGACTCGAATAGCGGGAGGGCCTCAAGGCATACGCAGTATTTT. Residues: CASSDSNSGRASRHTQYF.